This section outlines one T cell receptor beta chain sequence together with its context. Its antigen is unidentified. Libraries were prepared by immunoSEQ multiplex PCR; TCRdb keeps only in-frame clonotypes and omits some of them. The sample shows hundreds of thousands of clones, about 87% of them seen only once. Documented treatment: around 19 received Ad26.COV2.S at low or high dose, single or two shots; roughly five received placebo; per-sample allocation not given. Sampling took place 63 days after the first vaccine or placebo injection. The data derive from a study of Ad26.COV2.S vaccination and SARS-CoV-2 variants. Study-level points and caveats: Recipients given vaccine exceeded placebo recipients in spike-specific TCR breadth. Responses of T cells in total may have been underestimated by the TCR breadth and depth analyses.

Germline V gives CDR1 MNHEY, CDR2 SVGAGI. Trimming took 2 bases from V and 4 from J, leaving 12 bases between them. The CDR3 contains 14 residues. The rearrangement joins TRBV6-5 to TRBJ2-7; D not certain. The source of this sequence is a person between 18 and 60 years old who received the Ad26.COV2.S COVID-19 vaccine or a placebo. The starting material was peripheral blood, obtained in a trial of Ad26.COV2.S vaccine versus placebo. The CDR3 bases are TGTGCCAGCAGTTACGGTCCTCCTACTTACGAGCAGTACTTC. The encoded protein is CASSYGPPTYEQYF.